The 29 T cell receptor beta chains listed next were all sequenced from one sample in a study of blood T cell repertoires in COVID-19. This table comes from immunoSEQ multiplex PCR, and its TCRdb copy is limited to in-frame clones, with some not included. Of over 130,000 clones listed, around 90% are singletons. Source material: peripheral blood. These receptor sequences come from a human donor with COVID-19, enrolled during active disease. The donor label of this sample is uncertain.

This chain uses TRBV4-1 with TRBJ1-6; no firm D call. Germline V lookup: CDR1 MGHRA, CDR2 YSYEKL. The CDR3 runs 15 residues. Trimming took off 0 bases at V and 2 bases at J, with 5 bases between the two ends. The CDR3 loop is CASSQERTYNSPLHF. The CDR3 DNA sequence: TGCGCCAGCAGCCAAGAGAGGACCTATAATTCACCCCTCCACTTT.

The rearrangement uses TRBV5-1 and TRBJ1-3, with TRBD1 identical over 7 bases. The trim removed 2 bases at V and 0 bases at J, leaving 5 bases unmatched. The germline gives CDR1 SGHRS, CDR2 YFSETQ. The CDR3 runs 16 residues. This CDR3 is CASSFKTGVSGNTIYF. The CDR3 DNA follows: TGCGCCAGCAGCTTTAAAACAGGGGTCTCTGGAAACACCATATATTTT.

CDR3 sequence reads: CASSDSVARGQGNIAGANVLTF. The CDR3 region has the DNA TGTGCCAGCAGTGACTCCGTAGCGCGAGGACAGGGGAATATAGCTGGGGCCAACGTCCTGACTTTC. This sequence joins TRBV6-4 and TRBJ2-6; 9 nucleotides align to TRBD1. Trimming at V came to 0 bases and at J to 2 bases, leaving 17 bases not matched to a gene. The CDR3 consists of 22 residues. The germline V gene encodes CDR1 MRHNA and CDR2 SNTAGT.

CDR3 protein: CASSEDSLAGAEQFF. CDR3 bases: TGTGCCAGCAGTGAAGACTCCTTAGCGGGAGCTGAGCAGTTCTTC. This sequence joins TRBV2 and TRBJ2-1; TRBD2 matches at 9 bases. The length of the CDR3 is 15 residues. V was clipped by 1 base and J by 9 bases; unmatched bases: 7. Germline CDR1 and CDR2: SNHLY and FYNNEI.

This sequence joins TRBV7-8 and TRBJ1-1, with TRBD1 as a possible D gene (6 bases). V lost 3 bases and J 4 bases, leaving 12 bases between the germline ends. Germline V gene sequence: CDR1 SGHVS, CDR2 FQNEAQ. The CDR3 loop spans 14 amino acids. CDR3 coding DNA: TGTGCCAGCAGCTTTCGGGGAGGGGGCACTGAAGCTTTCTTT. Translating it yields CASSFRGGGTEAFF.

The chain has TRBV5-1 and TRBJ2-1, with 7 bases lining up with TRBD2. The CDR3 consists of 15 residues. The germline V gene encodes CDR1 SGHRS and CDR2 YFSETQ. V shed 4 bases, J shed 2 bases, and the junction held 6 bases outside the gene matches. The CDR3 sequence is CASSPGGSAYNEQFF. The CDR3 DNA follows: TGCGCCAGCAGCCCCGGGGGGAGCGCCTACAATGAGCAGTTCTTC.

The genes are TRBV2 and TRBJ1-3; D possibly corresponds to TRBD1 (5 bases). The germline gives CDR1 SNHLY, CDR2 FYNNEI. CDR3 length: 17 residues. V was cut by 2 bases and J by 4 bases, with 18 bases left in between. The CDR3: CASSEWGGPLGGNTIYF. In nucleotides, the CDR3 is TGTGCCAGCAGTGAATGGGGCGGTCCGCTCGGCGGAAACACCATATATTTT.

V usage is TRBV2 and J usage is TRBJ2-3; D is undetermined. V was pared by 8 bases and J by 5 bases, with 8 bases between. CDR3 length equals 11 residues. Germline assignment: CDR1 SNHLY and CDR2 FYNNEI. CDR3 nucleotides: TGTGCCAGCCGAGCCCGAGATACGCAGTATTTT. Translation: CASRARDTQYF. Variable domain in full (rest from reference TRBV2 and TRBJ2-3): EPEVTQTPSHQVTQMGQEVILRCVPISNHLYFYWYRQILGQKVEFLVSFYNNEISEKSEIFDDQFSVERPDGSNFTLKIRSTKLEDSAMYFCASRARDTQYFGPGTRLTVL.

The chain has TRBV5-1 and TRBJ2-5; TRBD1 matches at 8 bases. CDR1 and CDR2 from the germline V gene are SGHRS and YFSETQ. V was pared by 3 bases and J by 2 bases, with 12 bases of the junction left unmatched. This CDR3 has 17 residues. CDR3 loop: CASSSLPGTGVQETQYF. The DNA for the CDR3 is TGCGCCAGCAGCTCATTACCCGGGACAGGAGTTCAAGAGACCCAGTACTTC.

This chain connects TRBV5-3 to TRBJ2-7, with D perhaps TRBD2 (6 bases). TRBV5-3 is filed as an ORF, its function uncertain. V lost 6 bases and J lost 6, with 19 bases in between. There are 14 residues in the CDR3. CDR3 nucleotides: TGTGCCAGAAAAAAACTGACTAGTACGAGCGAGCAGTACTTC. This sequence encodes CARKKLTSTSEQYF.

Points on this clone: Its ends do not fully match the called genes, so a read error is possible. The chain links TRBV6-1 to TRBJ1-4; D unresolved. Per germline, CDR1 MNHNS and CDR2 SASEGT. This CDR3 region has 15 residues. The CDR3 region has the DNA TGTGCCAGCATTGAAGGGCCCGCCGGGAGGGAAAAACTGTTTTTT. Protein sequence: CASIEGPAGREKLFF.

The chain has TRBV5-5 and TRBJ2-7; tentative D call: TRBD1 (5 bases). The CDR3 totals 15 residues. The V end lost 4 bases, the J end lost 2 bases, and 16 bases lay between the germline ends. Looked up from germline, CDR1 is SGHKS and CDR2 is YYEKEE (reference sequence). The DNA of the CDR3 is TGTGCCAGCAGCCTGCCACAGGTCAGTCCCTACGAGCAGTACTTC. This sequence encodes CASSLPQVSPYEQYF.

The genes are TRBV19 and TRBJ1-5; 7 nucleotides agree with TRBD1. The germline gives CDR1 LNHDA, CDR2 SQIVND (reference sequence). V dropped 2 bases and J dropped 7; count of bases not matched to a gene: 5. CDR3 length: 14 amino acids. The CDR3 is CASSINRGRQPQHF. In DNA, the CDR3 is TGTGCCAGTAGTATAAACAGGGGAAGACAGCCCCAGCATTTT.

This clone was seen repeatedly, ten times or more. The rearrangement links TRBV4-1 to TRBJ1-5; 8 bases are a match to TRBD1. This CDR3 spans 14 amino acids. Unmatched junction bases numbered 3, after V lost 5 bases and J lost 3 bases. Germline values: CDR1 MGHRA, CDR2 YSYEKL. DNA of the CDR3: TGCGCCAGCAGCGCAGGGGGCTCCAATCAGCCCCAGCATTTT. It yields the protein CASSAGGSNQPQHF.

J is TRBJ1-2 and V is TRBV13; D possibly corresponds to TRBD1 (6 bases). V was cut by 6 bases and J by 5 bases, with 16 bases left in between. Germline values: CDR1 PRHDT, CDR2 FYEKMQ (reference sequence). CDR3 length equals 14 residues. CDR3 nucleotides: TGTGCCAGCAGGAAAGAAGGGGGAGAATATGGCTACACCTTC. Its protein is CASRKEGGEYGYTF.

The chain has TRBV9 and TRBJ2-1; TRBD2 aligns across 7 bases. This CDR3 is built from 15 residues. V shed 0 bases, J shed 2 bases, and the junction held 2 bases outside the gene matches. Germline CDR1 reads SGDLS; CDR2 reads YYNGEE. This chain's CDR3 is CASSVGAGPYNEQFF. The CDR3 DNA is TGTGCCAGCAGCGTAGGAGCGGGGCCCTACAATGAGCAGTTCTTC.

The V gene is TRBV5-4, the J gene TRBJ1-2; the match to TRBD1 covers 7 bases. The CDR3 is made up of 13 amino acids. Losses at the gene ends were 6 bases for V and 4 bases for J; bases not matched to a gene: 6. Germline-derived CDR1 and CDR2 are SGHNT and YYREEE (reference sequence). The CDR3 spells CASTWTGGYGYTF. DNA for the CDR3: TGTGCCAGCACTTGGACAGGCGGCTATGGCTACACCTTC.

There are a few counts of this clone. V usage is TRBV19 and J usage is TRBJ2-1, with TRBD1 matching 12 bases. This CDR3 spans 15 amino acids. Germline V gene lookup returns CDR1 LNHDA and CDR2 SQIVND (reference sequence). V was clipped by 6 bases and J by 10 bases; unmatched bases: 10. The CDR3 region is CASRGRDRGRWEQFF. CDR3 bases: TGTGCCAGTAGGGGCCGGGACAGGGGGCGTTGGGAGCAGTTCTTC.

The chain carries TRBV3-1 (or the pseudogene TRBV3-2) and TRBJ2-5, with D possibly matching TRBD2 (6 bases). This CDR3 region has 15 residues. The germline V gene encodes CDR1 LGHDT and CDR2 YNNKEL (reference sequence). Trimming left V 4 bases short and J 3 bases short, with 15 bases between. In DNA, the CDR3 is TGTGCCAGCAGCCGGGACTTAGGCCTAGAAGAGACCCAGTACTTC. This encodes CASSRDLGLEETQYF.

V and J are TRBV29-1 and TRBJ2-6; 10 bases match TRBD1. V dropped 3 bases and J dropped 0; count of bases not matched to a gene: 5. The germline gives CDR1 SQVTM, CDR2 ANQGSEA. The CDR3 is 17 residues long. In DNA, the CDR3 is TGCAGCGTTGAGGGGGACAGGGGAGTCTCTGGGGCCAACGTCCTGACTTTC. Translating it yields CSVEGDRGVSGANVLTF.

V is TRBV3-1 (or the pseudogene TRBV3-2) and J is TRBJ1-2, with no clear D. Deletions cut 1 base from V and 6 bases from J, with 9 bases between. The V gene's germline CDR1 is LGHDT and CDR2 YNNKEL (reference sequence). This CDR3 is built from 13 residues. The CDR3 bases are TGTGCCAGCAGCCAAGCGCAGAGGCATGGCTACACCTTC. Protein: CASSQAQRHGYTF.

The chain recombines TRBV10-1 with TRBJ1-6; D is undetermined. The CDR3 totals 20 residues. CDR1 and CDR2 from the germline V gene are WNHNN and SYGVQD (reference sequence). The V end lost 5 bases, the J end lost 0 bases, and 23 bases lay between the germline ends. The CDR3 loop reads CASSWAQRSRMSSYNSPLHF. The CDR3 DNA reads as TGCGCCAGCAGTTGGGCACAACGATCCAGAATGAGCTCCTATAATTCACCCCTCCACTTT.

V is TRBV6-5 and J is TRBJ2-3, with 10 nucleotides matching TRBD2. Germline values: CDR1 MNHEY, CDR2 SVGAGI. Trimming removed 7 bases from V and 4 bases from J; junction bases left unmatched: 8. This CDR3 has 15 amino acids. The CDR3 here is CASIRLAGGPDTQYF. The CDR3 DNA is TGTGCCAGCATTAGGTTAGCGGGGGGCCCAGATACGCAGTATTTT.

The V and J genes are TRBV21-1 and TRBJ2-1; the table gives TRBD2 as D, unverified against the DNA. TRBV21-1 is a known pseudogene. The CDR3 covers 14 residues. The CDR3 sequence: CASTLPRAHNEQFF. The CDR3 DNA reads TGTGCCAGCACCCTGCCGAGGGCCCACAATGAGCAGTTCTTC.

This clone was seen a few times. CDR3 loop: CASSPLGTGGAGAFF. The DNA of the CDR3 is TGTGCCAGCTCACCTCTGGGGACAGGGGGCGCTGGGGCTTTCTTT. The chain has TRBV18 and TRBJ1-1; TRBD1 agrees at 12 bases. Trimming at V came to 3 bases and at J to 11 bases, leaving 10 bases not matched to a gene. CDR3 length equals 15 residues. The germline V gene encodes CDR1 KGHSH and CDR2 LQKENI.

Here the CDR3 DNA reads TGTGCCAGCAGCTACACGTGGACAGGTCGTCCAGCTAACTATGGCTACACCTTC. Amino acid sequence: CASSYTWTGRPANYGYTF. The chain combines TRBV7-2 with TRBJ1-2, with 7 bases fitting TRBD1. Germline V lookup: CDR1 SGHTA, CDR2 FQGNSA. This CDR3 spans 18 amino acids. V was clipped by 4 bases and J by 0 bases; unmatched bases: 14. Full variable domain (remainder filled in from reference TRBV7-2 and TRBJ1-2): GAGVSQSPSNKVTEKGKDVELRCDPISGHTALYWYRQSLGQGLEFLIYFQGNSAPDKSGLPSDRFSAERTGGSVSTLTIQRTQQEDSAVYLCASSYTWTGRPANYGYTFGSGTRLTVV.

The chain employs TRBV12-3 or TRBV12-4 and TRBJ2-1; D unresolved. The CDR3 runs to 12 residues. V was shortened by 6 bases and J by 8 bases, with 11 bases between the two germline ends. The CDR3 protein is CASSSSSDEQFF. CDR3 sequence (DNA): TGTGCCAGCAGCTCTTCCTCCGATGAGCAGTTCTTC.

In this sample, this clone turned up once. The CDR3 protein is CASGSSRGLTGELFF. The CDR3 region has the DNA TGCGCCAGCGGCTCTTCGAGGGGGCTCACCGGGGAGCTGTTTTTT. V usage is TRBV10-1 and J usage is TRBJ2-2; 7 nucleotides match TRBD1. The trim removed 8 bases at V and 4 bases at J, leaving 10 bases unmatched. Germline V gene lookup returns CDR1 WNHNN and CDR2 SYGVQD (reference sequence). CDR3 size: 15 residues.

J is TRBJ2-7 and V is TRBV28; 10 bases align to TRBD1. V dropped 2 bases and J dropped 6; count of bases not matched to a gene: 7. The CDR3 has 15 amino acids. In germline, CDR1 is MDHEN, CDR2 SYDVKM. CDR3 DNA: TGTGCCAGCAGTTTAAGAGGGACAGGGGATCCCGAGCAGTACTTC. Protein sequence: CASSLRGTGDPEQYF. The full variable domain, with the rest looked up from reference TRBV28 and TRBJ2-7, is DVKVTQSSRYLVKRTGEKVFLECVQDMDHENMFWYRQDPGLGLRLIYFSYDVKMKEKGDIPEGYSVSREKKERFSLILESASTNQTSMYLCASSLRGTGDPEQYFGPGTRLTVT.